Presented here are 26 T cell receptor beta chains from one specimen sequenced in a study of identical twins. TCRdb re-analysed the 5' RACE reads in MiXCR, keeping a single row per CDR3 protein. The data contain over 500,000 distinct CDR3 sequences, approximately 22% of them singletons. The data also belong to a second study, concerning T cells expressing NK-cell markers.

The sample was CD4+ T cells sorted from blood. Receptors were obtained from a woman aged 18-29 years in good health.

This clonotype appeared many times. This chain links TRBV20-1 with TRBJ2-3, with D tentatively TRBD2 (6 bases). V dropped 5 bases and J dropped 3 bases, with 18 bases sitting between them. The CDR3 is 15 amino acids. Germline loops: CDR1 DFQATT, CDR2 SNEGSKA (reference sequence). The CDR3 is CSAHNTGLPTDTQYF. The CDR3 DNA is TGCAGTGCTCATAATACGGGACTTCCTACAGATACGCAGTATTTT.

The genes are TRBV27 and TRBJ2-3; no firm D call. Trimming pared 5 bases from V and 2 bases from J, leaving 11 bases between. The CDR3 is 14 residues long. Germline loops: CDR1 MNHEY, CDR2 SMNVEV (reference sequence). In DNA, the CDR3 is TGTGCCAGCAGTCCCCGGCACTTCACAGATACGCAGTATTTT. Protein sequence: CASSPRHFTDTQYF.

This clonotype was picked up a small number of times. The V and J genes are TRBV20-1 and TRBJ1-2, with 8 bases fitting TRBD1. Per germline, CDR1 DFQATT and CDR2 SNEGSKA (reference sequence). V was pared by 5 bases and J by 0 bases, with 5 bases of the junction left unmatched. This CDR3 has 14 residues. CDR3 sequence (DNA): TGCAGTGCTCGGACAGGGATGGCTAACTATGGCTACACCTTC. Residues: CSARTGMANYGYTF.

This sequence joins TRBV10-3 and TRBJ2-5, with 12 bases aligning to TRBD2. The CDR3 is 14 residues long. J gave up 4 bases and V 10 bases, and 7 bases lay outside the gene matches. Germline V gene lookup returns CDR1 ENHRY and CDR2 SYGVKD. This chain's CDR3 is CATGLAGRGETQYF. CDR3 coding DNA: TGTGCCACCGGACTAGCGGGGAGAGGAGAGACCCAGTACTTC.

This clonotype was counted many times. The genes are TRBV10-3 and TRBJ2-7, with TRBD2 identical over 10 bases. J lost 2 bases, V lost 0 bases, and 4 bases had no gene match. Per germline, CDR1 ENHRY and CDR2 SYGVKD. The CDR3 is 16 amino acids. As DNA, the CDR3 is TGTGCCATCAGTGAGTCGACCAGCGGGGGGGCCTACGAGCAGTACTTC. It translates to CAISESTSGGAYEQYF.

This chain joins TRBV7-2 and TRBJ2-5, with 12 bases identical to TRBD2. The CDR3 extends over 15 amino acids. Trimming at V came to 5 bases and at J to 4 bases, leaving 5 bases not matched to a gene. The germline V gene has CDR1 SGHTA and CDR2 FQGNSA. CDR3 residues: CASSILTSGRETQYF. CDR3 in DNA: TGTGCCAGCAGCATACTGACTAGCGGGAGAGAGACCCAGTACTTC.

In its sample, this clonotype was seen a few times. The V gene is TRBV5-1, the J gene TRBJ2-1; maybe TRBD1 (6 bases). Germline V CDR1 and CDR2: SGHRS, YFSETQ. V lost 3 bases to trimming and J lost 12 bases, with 13 bases between them. The CDR3 covers 12 residues. The CDR3 DNA reads as TGCGCCAGCAGCTCCTCACAGGGTCGGCAGTTCTTC. It codes for CASSSSQGRQFF.

The V and J genes are TRBV6-1 and TRBJ2-2; 8 positions match TRBD1. This CDR3 region has 16 residues. Germline trimming cut 6 bases from V and 2 bases from J; bases unmatched to any gene: 8. Germline CDR1 is MNHNS and CDR2 is SASEGT. CDR3 coding DNA: TGTGCCAGCAGAAGCCGACAGGGGAAAAACACCGGGGAGCTGTTTTTT. It translates to CASRSRQGKNTGELFF.

The V and J genes are TRBV6-1 and TRBJ2-2; 7 bases are shared with TRBD1. Losses at the gene ends were 10 bases for V and 7 bases for J; bases not matched to a gene: 12. The germline CDR1 and CDR2 sequences are MNHNS and SASEGT. The CDR3 is 14 amino acids. The CDR3 DNA is TGTGCCACCCGCCAAGGGGGCGTTGGCGGGGAGCTGTTTTTT. It yields the protein CATRQGGVGGELFF.

V gene TRBV5-1 combines with J gene TRBJ2-1; possibly TRBD2 for D (6 bases). CDR1 SGHRS and CDR2 YFSETQ come from the germline V gene. This CDR3 has 12 residues. Trimming took 4 bases from V and 8 from J, leaving 10 bases between them. The CDR3 spells CASSRDLDEQFF. For the CDR3, the DNA is TGCGCCAGCAGCCGGGACTTAGATGAGCAGTTCTTC.

This clonotype was detected a few times. V usage is TRBV20-1 and J usage is TRBJ2-7; TRBD2 matches at 9 bases. The J segment lost 2 bases and the V segment lost 3 bases, leaving 8 bases of the junction unmatched. The CDR3 is made up of 15 amino acids. Germline-derived CDR1 and CDR2 are DFQATT and SNEGSKA (reference sequence). In nucleotides, the CDR3 is TGCAGTGCTAGGTCGGCTAGCGGGGCGGCCTACGAGCAGTACTTC. Translation: CSARSASGAAYEQYF.

The chain links TRBV27 to TRBJ2-6; no definite D call. V was shortened by 2 bases and J by 4 bases, with 6 bases between the two germline ends. CDR1 MNHEY and CDR2 SMNVEV come from the germline V gene (reference sequence). This CDR3 is built from 14 residues. CDR3 protein: CASSLILGANVLTF. As DNA, the CDR3 is TGTGCCAGCAGTTTAATTCTCGGGGCCAACGTCCTGACTTTC.

V and J are TRBV12-3 or TRBV12-4 and TRBJ1-2, with 8 bases identical to TRBD1. The CDR3 extends over 14 amino acids. Trimming cost V 6 bases and J 8 bases; bases outside gene matches: 11. The CDR3 loop reads CASRQQTGEGGYTF. The CDR3 coding sequence is TGTGCCAGCAGACAGCAGACAGGGGAGGGGGGCTACACCTTC.

The rearrangement joins TRBV6-2 or TRBV6-3 to TRBJ2-1; 13 positions agree with TRBD2. This CDR3 contains 17 residues. Germline-derived CDR1 and CDR2 are MNHEY and SVGEGT. Trimming cost V 6 bases and J 5 bases; bases outside gene matches: 10. The CDR3 spells CASSKLAGGPANNEQFF. The CDR3 DNA is TGTGCCAGCAGCAAACTAGCGGGAGGGCCCGCGAACAATGAGCAGTTCTTC.

J is TRBJ2-7 and V is TRBV2; D is uncertain. This CDR3 comprises 13 residues. Germline CDR1 reads SNHLY; CDR2 reads FYNNEI. V lost 5 bases to trimming and J lost 6 bases, with 14 bases between them. The CDR3 sequence: CASSTEEDGEQYF. In DNA, the CDR3 is TGTGCCAGCAGTACCGAAGAGGACGGCGAGCAGTACTTC. Looking up the rest from reference TRBV2 and TRBJ2-7 gives the full variable domain: EPEVTQTPSHQVTQMGQEVILRCVPISNHLYFYWYRQILGQKVEFLVSFYNNEISEKSEIFDDQFSVERPDGSNFTLKIRSTKLEDSAMYFCASSTEEDGEQYFGPGTRLTVT.

This sequence joins TRBV12-3 or TRBV12-4 and TRBJ1-4, with a possible D match to TRBD1 (6 bases). The ends were cut back, 5 bases at V and 8 bases at J, with 18 bases in the middle. This CDR3 has 15 residues. The CDR3 DNA reads TGTGCCAGCAGTCCGGCCGGAGGGGGGCAGGAAAAACTGTTTTTT. Protein: CASSPAGGGQEKLFF.

To note about this clonotype: A read error may be the cause here, since a much bigger clone is one base away. The chain employs TRBV20-1 and TRBJ1-4; the D is unclear. The CDR3 extends over 12 amino acids. Germline loops: CDR1 DFQATT, CDR2 SNEGSKA (reference sequence). Trimming stripped 3 bases from V and 5 bases from J, with 7 bases between. CDR3 nucleotides: TGCAGTGCTAGTACAGTGAATGAAAAACTGTTTTTT. It yields the protein CSASTVNEKLFF.

This chain links TRBV7-8 with TRBJ2-3, with a possible D match to TRBD1 (5 bases). V was shortened by 6 bases and J by 2 bases, with 15 bases between the two germline ends. This CDR3 region has 15 residues. CDR1 and CDR2 (germline): SGHVS, FQNEAQ. CDR3 sequence (DNA): TGTGCCAGCAGTGAAGGGGTTACGCACACAGATACGCAGTATTTT. It translates to CASSEGVTHTDTQYF. Looking up the rest from reference TRBV7-8 and TRBJ2-3 gives the full variable domain: GAGVSQSPRYKVAKRGQDVALRCDPISGHVSLFWYQQALGQGPEFLTYFQNEAQLDKSGLPSDRFFAERPEGSVSTLKIQRTQQEDSAVYLCASSEGVTHTDTQYFGPGTRLTVL.

This sequence joins TRBV12-3 or TRBV12-4 and TRBJ2-3, with D maybe TRBD2 (5 bases). The CDR3 loop spans 15 amino acids. The V end lost 1 base, the J end lost 7 bases, and 15 bases lay between the germline ends. CDR3 nucleotide sequence: TGTGCCAGCAGTTTAGGACTACGGGCTGTGAATACGCAGTATTTT. Translation gives CASSLGLRAVNTQYF.

In its sample, this clonotype was seen a few times. The chain carries TRBV6-5 and TRBJ2-1; D gene unclear. CDR3 length: 16 residues. Germline CDR1 and CDR2: MNHEY and SVGAGI. V was trimmed by 0 bases and J by 7 bases, leaving 16 bases between them. CDR3 amino acids: CASSYSLYRIRNEQFF. CDR3 in DNA: TGTGCCAGCAGTTACTCTCTCTATAGGATACGGAATGAGCAGTTCTTC.

This sequence joins TRBV20-1 and TRBJ1-2; weak D call: TRBD1 (5 bases). Looked up from germline, CDR1 is DFQATT and CDR2 is SNEGSKA (reference sequence). This CDR3 region has 13 residues. V was trimmed by 8 bases and J by 6 bases, leaving 19 bases between them. The CDR3 DNA follows: TGCAGTCCATCCCCAGGCAGGGATGATGGCTACACCTTC. Its translation: CSPSPGRDDGYTF.

The gene calls are TRBV5-1 and TRBJ2-5, with no clear D. The CDR3 has 14 residues. With 6 bases removed from V and 2 bases from J, the gap between germline ends came to 14 bases. CDR1 is SGHRS, CDR2 YFSETQ, per germline. The CDR3 region has the DNA TGCGCCAGCAAGACGATGAGCCAACAAGAGACCCAGTACTTC. This sequence encodes CASKTMSQQETQYF.

The gene calls are TRBV7-9 and TRBJ2-1, with 7 bases matching TRBD2. This CDR3 has 16 residues. CDR1 and CDR2 from the germline V gene are SEHNR and FQNEAQ (reference sequence). V lost 2 bases, J lost 6 bases, and 10 bases stayed unmatched. The CDR3: CASSLSIGWGGNEQFF. CDR3 in DNA: TGTGCCAGCAGCTTATCTATCGGGTGGGGGGGCAATGAGCAGTTCTTC.

The V and J genes are TRBV5-1 and TRBJ2-1; no definite D call. CDR1 is SGHRS, CDR2 YFSETQ, per germline. Between the trimmed V and J ends, which lost 0 bases and 0 bases, there was a span of 10 bases. This CDR3 comprises 16 residues. The CDR3 nucleotides read TGCGCCAGCAGCTTGGAGGCGTTAAACTCCTACAATGAGCAGTTCTTC. Translating it yields CASSLEALNSYNEQFF.

The gene calls are TRBV7-2 and TRBJ2-2; the match to TRBD2 covers 11 bases. The CDR3 covers 16 residues. V dropped 5 bases and J dropped 4; count of bases not matched to a gene: 6. Looked up from germline, CDR1 is SGHTA and CDR2 is FQGNSA. This chain's CDR3 is CASSRLAGGVTGELFF. CDR3 coding DNA: TGTGCCAGCAGCCGGTTAGCGGGAGGGGTCACCGGGGAGCTGTTTTTT.

This clonotype appeared a few times. The V and J genes are TRBV6-2 or TRBV6-3 and TRBJ2-1, with TRBD2 matching over 9 bases. This CDR3 contains 13 residues. Germline CDR1 and CDR2: MNHEY and SVGEGT. The V and J ends lost 5 bases and 9 bases, in that order; junction bases with no gene match: 5. The CDR3 spells CASSAREGGEQFF. The CDR3 nucleotides are TGTGCCAGCAGTGCGCGGGAGGGGGGTGAGCAGTTCTTC.